This T cell receptor (beta chain) was found in a study of CD8 T cells in Susac syndrome. Random hexamers served to reverse transcribe about 0.45 to 1 ug RNA. TCRdb used MiXCR to reprocess the immunoSEQ multiplex PCR reads, holding one entry per CDR3 protein. The data contain roughly 130,000 distinct CDR3 sequences, around 94% of them singletons. Sequencing input: CD4+ T cells from PBMCs. The TCR comes from a human donor with multiple sclerosis.

CDR3 sequence (DNA): TGTGCCACCAACCAAACAGGACAGGGCTATGGAGAGACCCAGTACTTC. It yields the protein CATNQTGQGYGETQYF. This chain connects TRBV24-1 to TRBJ2-5, with 8 positions matching TRBD1. The CDR3 has 16 amino acids. Unmatched junction bases numbered 14, after V lost 8 bases and J lost 4 bases. From germline, CDR1 is KGHDR and CDR2 SFDVKD.